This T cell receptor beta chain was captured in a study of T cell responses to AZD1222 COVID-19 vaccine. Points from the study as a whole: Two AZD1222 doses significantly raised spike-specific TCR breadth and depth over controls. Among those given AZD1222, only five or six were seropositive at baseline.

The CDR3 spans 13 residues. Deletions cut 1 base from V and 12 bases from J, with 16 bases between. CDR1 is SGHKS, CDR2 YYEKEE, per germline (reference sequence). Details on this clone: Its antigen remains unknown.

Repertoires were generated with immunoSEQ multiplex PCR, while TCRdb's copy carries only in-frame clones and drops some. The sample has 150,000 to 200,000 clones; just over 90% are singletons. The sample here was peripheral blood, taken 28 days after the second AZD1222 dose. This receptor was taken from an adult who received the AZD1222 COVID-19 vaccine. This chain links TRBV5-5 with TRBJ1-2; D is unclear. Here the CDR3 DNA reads TGTGCCAGCAGCTTGACGGATCAAGGCGCGGACACCTTC. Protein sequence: CASSLTDQGADTF.